These T cell receptor beta chains were read from a single sample in a study of T cell changes during pregnancy in multiple sclerosis. The data were produced by immunoSEQ multiplex PCR, yet TCRdb's version contains in-frame clones alone and is incomplete. The sample lists around 61,000 clones, under 95% occurring once. Source: peripheral blood, taken in the third trimester of pregnancy. The receptors were sampled from a female donor in good health, enrolled as a control in a pregnancy study. Both conserved end residues are part of each CDR3.

CDR3 length: 15; V gene: TRBV7-2; J gene: TRBJ2-7; CDR3 protein: CASTPLTGSGNEQYF
CDR3 length: 15; V gene: TRBV18; J gene: TRBJ2-3; CDR3 protein: CASSQLASSTDTQYF
CDR3 length: 15; V gene: TRBV7-9; J gene: TRBJ2-3; CDR3 protein: CASSSSGGRTDTQYF
CDR3 length: 15; V gene: TRBV2; J gene: TRBJ2-7; CDR3 protein: CASKEGDRGSYEQYF
CDR3 length: 16; V gene: TRBV4-1; J gene: TRBJ2-2; CDR3 protein: CASSPQGGGDTGELFF
CDR3 length: 14; V gene: TRBV14; J gene: TRBJ2-5; CDR3 protein: CASSQRSGRETQYF
CDR3 length: 13; V gene: TRBV7-8; J gene: TRBJ1-5; CDR3 protein: CASSTSTYQPQHF
CDR3 length: 16; V gene: TRBV10-3; J gene: TRBJ2-3; CDR3 protein: CAISETLAGGTDTQYF
CDR3 length: 13; V gene: TRBV19; J gene: TRBJ1-2; CDR3 protein: CASSEGLIYGYTF
CDR3 length: 14; V gene: TRBV2; J gene: TRBJ2-3; CDR3 protein: CASLLWTGTDTQYF
CDR3 length: 13; V gene: TRBV6-5; J gene: TRBJ2-1; CDR3 protein: CASSYSSPGEQFF
CDR3 length: 15; V gene: TRBV12-5; J gene: TRBJ2-5; CDR3 protein: CASGLGGQIQETQYF
CDR3 length: 15; V gene: TRBV5-1; J gene: TRBJ2-3; CDR3 protein: CASAPPSGGTDTQYF
CDR3 length: 16; V gene: TRBV19; J gene: TRBJ2-1; CDR3 protein: CASSIKAGLSYNEQFF
CDR3 length: 17; V gene: TRBV19; J gene: TRBJ1-5; CDR3 protein: CASSRFFGQESNQPQHF
CDR3 length: 17; V gene: TRBV2; J gene: TRBJ1-1; CDR3 protein: CASSEATGGIMNTEAFF
CDR3 length: 15; V gene: TRBV28; J gene: TRBJ1-2; CDR3 protein: CASIFTGGTNYGYTF
CDR3 length: 15; V gene: TRBV19; J gene: TRBJ1-1; CDR3 protein: CASSIRQGQNTEAFF
CDR3 length: 16; V gene: TRBV14; J gene: TRBJ2-7; CDR3 protein: CASSRFIRGSSYEQYF
CDR3 length: 14; V gene: TRBV9; J gene: TRBJ2-7; CDR3 protein: CASSPGQGAEEQYF
CDR3 length: 13; V gene: TRBV6-5; J gene: TRBJ1-6; CDR3 protein: CASQRDSGSPLHF
CDR3 length: 16; V gene: TRBV9; J gene: TRBJ2-2; CDR3 protein: CASSVGRGGTTGELFF
CDR3 length: 14; V gene: TRBV25-1; J gene: TRBJ1-5; CDR3 protein: CASSEWGPNQPQHF
CDR3 length: 16; V gene: TRBV4-1; J gene: TRBJ1-6; CDR3 protein: CASTQPVRGTDSPLHF
CDR3 length: 14; V gene: TRBV11-1; J gene: TRBJ2-2; CDR3 protein: CASSNDRVRGELFF
CDR3 length: 11; V gene: TRBV13; J gene: TRBJ2-1; CDR3 protein: CASSHYSEQFF